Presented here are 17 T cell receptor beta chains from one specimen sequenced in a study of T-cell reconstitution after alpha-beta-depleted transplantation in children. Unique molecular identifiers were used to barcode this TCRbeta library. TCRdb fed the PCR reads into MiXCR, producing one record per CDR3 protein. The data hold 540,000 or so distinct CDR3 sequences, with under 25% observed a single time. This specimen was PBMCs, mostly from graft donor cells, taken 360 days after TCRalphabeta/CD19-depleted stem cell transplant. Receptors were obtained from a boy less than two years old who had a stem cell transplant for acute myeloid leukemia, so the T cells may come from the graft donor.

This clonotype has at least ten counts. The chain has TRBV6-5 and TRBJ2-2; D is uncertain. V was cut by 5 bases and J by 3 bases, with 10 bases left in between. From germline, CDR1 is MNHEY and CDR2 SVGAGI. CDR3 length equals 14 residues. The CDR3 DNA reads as TGTGCCAGCAGTCCCCATTACGACACCGGGGAGCTGTTTTTT. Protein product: CASSPHYDTGELFF.

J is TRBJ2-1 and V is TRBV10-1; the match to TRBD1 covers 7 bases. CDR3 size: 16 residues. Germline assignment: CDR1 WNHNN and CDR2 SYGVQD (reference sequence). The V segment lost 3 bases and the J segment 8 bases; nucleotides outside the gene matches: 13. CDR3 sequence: CASSDTLRQGGDEQFF. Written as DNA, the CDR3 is TGCGCCAGCAGTGACACCTTAAGACAGGGTGGGGATGAGCAGTTCTTC.

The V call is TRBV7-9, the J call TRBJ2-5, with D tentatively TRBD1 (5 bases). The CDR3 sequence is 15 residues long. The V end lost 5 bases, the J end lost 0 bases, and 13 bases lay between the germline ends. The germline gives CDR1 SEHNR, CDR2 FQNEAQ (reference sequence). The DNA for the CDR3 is TGTGCCAGCAGCCCCGACAGCCTAAACCAAGAGACCCAGTACTTC. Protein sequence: CASSPDSLNQETQYF.

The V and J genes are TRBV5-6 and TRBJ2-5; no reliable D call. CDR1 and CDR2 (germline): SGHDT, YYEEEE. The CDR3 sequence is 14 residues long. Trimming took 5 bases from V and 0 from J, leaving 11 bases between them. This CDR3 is CASRIGYYQETQYF. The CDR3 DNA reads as TGTGCCAGCAGGATAGGGTACTACCAAGAGACCCAGTACTTC.

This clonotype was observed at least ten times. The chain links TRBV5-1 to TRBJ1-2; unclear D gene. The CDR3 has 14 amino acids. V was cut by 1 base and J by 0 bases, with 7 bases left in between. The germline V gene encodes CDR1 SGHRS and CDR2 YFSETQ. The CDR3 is CASSLSPANYGYTF. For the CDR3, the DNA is TGCGCCAGCAGCTTGAGTCCAGCTAACTATGGCTACACCTTC.

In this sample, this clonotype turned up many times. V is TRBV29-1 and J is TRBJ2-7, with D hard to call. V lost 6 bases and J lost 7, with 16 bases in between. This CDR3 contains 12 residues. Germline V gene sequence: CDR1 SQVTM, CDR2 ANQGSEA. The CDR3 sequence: CSVEDGNGEQYF. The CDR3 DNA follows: TGCAGCGTCGAGGACGGTAATGGTGAGCAGTACTTC.

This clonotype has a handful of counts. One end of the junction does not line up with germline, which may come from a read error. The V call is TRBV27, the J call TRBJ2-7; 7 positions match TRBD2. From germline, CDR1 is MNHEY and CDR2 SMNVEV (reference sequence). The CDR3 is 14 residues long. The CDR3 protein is CASRFGGGTYEQYF. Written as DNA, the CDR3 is TGTGCCAGCCGTTTCGGCGGGGGAACCTACGAGCAGTACTTC.

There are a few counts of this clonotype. CDR3 nucleotide sequence: TGTGCCAGCAGGCAGGATCGAGATGGCTACACCTTC. This sequence encodes CASRQDRDGYTF. The rearrangement uses TRBV25-1 and TRBJ1-2, with D unresolved. The CDR3 extends over 12 amino acids. V lost 6 bases, J lost 6 bases, and 11 bases lay in between. From germline, CDR1 is MGHDK and CDR2 SYGVNS.

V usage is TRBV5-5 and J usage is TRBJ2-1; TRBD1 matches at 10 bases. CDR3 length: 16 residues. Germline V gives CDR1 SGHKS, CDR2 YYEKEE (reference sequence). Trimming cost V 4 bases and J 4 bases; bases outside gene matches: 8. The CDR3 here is CASSNRDRGPYNEQFF. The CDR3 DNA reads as TGTGCCAGCAGCAACCGGGACAGGGGCCCTTACAATGAGCAGTTCTTC.

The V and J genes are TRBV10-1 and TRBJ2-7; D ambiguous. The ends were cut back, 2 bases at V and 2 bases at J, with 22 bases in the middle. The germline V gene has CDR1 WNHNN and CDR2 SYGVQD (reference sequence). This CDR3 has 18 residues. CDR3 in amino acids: CASSEGANPYSQTYEQYV. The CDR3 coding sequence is TGCGCCAGCAGTGAGGGTGCTAATCCCTACTCCCAGACCTACGAGCAGTACGTC.

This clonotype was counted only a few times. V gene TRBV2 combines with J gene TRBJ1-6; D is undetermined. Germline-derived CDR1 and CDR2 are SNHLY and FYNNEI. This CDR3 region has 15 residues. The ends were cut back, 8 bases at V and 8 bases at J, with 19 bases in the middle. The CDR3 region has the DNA TGTGCCAGCTTGGCGGACCGATTCCATTATTCACCCCTCCACTTT. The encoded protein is CASLADRFHYSPLHF.

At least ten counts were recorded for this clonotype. CDR3 DNA: TGCAGCGTTGAATTAGCGGGACAGGGGGCAACGGGGGAGCTGTTTTTT. This translates into CSVELAGQGATGELFF. The chain carries TRBV29-1 and TRBJ2-2, with 12 positions matching TRBD1. V shed 2 bases and J 8 bases; nucleotides not matched to a gene: 9. The CDR3 contains 16 residues. Per the germline V gene, CDR1 is SQVTM and CDR2 is ANQGSEA.

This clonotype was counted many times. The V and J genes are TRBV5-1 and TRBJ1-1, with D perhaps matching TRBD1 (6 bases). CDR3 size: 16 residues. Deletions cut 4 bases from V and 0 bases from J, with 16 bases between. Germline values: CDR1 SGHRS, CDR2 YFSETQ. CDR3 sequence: CASSPTGPLMNTEAFF. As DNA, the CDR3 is TGCGCCAGCAGCCCTACAGGGCCACTCATGAACACTGAAGCTTTCTTT.

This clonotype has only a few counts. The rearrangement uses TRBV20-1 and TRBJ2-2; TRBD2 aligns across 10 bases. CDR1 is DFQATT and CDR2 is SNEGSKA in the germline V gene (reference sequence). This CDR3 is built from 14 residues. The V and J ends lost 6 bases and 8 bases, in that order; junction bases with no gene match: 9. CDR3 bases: TGCAGTGCCGTCGGTCTAGCGGGGGCTGGGGAGCTGTTTTTT. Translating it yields CSAVGLAGAGELFF.

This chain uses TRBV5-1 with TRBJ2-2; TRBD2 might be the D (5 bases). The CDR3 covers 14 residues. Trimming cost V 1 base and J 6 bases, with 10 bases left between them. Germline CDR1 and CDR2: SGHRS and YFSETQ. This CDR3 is CASSLKDGAGELFF. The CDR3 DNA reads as TGCGCCAGCAGCTTGAAAGACGGGGCCGGGGAGCTGTTTTTT.

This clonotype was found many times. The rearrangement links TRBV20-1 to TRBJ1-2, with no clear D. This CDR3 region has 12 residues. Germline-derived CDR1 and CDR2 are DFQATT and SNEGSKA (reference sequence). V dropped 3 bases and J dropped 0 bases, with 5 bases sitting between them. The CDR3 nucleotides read TGCAGTGCTAGGAGGGCTAACTATGGCTACACCTTC. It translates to CSARRANYGYTF.

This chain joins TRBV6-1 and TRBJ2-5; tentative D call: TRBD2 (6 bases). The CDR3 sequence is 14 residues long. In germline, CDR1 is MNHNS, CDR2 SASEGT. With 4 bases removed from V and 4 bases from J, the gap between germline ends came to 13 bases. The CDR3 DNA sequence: TGTGCCAGCAGTGGGTGGCTAGCGAGAGAGACCCAGTACTTC. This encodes CASSGWLARETQYF.